These 17 T cell receptor beta chains originate from one sample sequenced in a study of blood T cell repertoires in COVID-19 (dated by TCRdb to about 2020). Libraries were constructed by the immunoSEQ multiplex PCR assay. The clones in this table, taken by TCRdb from immuneACCESS, are in-frame only. Not every clone is retained; where verified, under half of the shortfall comes from an unresolved V gene, and the cause of the rest is unknown. Recorded for this sample are a few hundred thousand clones; roughly 87% of them occurred a single time. The biggest ten clones account for 2% to 3% of the sample. Sequences were obtained from peripheral blood. The receptors come from a young man with active or convalescent COVID-19.

This sequence joins TRBV27 and TRBJ1-2; D possibly corresponds to TRBD1 (5 bases). V was trimmed by 5 bases and J by 6 bases, leaving 19 bases between them. Germline CDR1 is MNHEY and CDR2 is SMNVEV (reference sequence). This CDR3 region has 15 residues. The CDR3 region has the DNA TGTGCCAGCAGTAGTTTCCCCAGGGCAGGCAATGGCTACACCTTC. Protein: CASSSFPRAGNGYTF.

The gene calls are TRBV6-4 and TRBJ1-4, with unresolved D. Germline V lookup: CDR1 MRHNA, CDR2 SNTAGT. Trimming took 0 bases from V and 4 from J, leaving 18 bases between them. The CDR3 spans 18 residues. The CDR3 DNA reads as TGTGCCAGCAGTGACTCGTGTCGGCATTACTACTATAATGAAAAACTGTTTTTT. Protein product: CASSDSCRHYYYNEKLFF.

The chain employs TRBV9 and TRBJ2-1; D ambiguous. Germline V gene data show CDR1 as SGDLS and CDR2 as YYNGEE. CDR3 size: 13 residues. Trimming cost V 0 bases and J 8 bases, with 9 bases left between them. The CDR3 here is CASSVVGVDEQFF. The CDR3 DNA sequence: TGTGCCAGCAGCGTAGTAGGAGTCGATGAGCAGTTCTTC.

This clone was seen more than once but under ten times. The chain links TRBV9 to TRBJ2-1; 9 nucleotides line up with TRBD2. The germline gives CDR1 SGDLS, CDR2 YYNGEE. J gave up 6 bases and V 0 bases, and 1 base lay outside the gene matches. CDR3 length: 14 amino acids. This chain's CDR3 is CASSVVSGSNEQFF. The DNA for the CDR3 is TGTGCCAGCAGCGTAGTTAGCGGGAGCAATGAGCAGTTCTTC.

The genes are TRBV29-1 and TRBJ2-1, with D perhaps TRBD1 (5 bases). V lost 6 bases, J lost 0 bases, and 9 bases lay in between. The germline gives CDR1 SQVTM, CDR2 ANQGSEA. The CDR3 sequence is 13 residues long. DNA for the CDR3: TGCAGCGTACAGGAGAGCTCCTACAATGAGCAGTTCTTC. This sequence encodes CSVQESSYNEQFF.

The CDR3 is CSASPGLAYEQYF. For the CDR3, the DNA is TGCAGTGCTAGTCCAGGGCTAGCCTACGAGCAGTACTTC. The gene calls are TRBV20-1 and TRBJ2-7, with D perhaps matching TRBD1 (5 bases). The CDR3 sequence is 13 residues long. Germline-derived CDR1 and CDR2 are DFQATT and SNEGSKA (reference sequence). Trimming took off 3 bases at V and 2 bases at J, with 11 bases between the two ends.

The genes are TRBV12-5 and TRBJ2-1; D call uncertain. From germline, CDR1 is LGHNT and CDR2 FRNRAP. Deletions cut 6 bases from V and 5 bases from J, with 5 bases between. This CDR3 is built from 11 residues. The chain's CDR3 is CASGRNNEQFF. CDR3 coding DNA: TGTGCTAGTGGGAGAAACAATGAGCAGTTCTTC.

The V and J genes are TRBV2 and TRBJ2-7; possible D gene TRBD1, 6 bases. There are 12 residues in the CDR3. Germline V gene data show CDR1 as SNHLY and CDR2 as FYNNEI. V lost 9 bases and J lost 2, with 11 bases in between. CDR3 protein: CASMGAAYEQYF. CDR3 sequence (DNA): TGTGCCAGTATGGGGGCAGCCTACGAGCAGTACTTC.

The V call is TRBV15, the J call TRBJ2-7; D might be TRBD2 (6 bases). Germline V lookup: CDR1 LNHNV, CDR2 YYDKDF (reference sequence). CDR3 length: 16 amino acids. The V end was cut by 5 bases, the J end by 2 bases, with 19 bases between. The DNA for the CDR3 is TGTGCCACCAGCCGGATCCCGGGACTGAACCCCTACGAGCAGTACTTC. It codes for CATSRIPGLNPYEQYF.

The rearrangement joins TRBV7-2 to TRBJ2-1, with 8 nucleotides matching TRBD1. This CDR3 has 16 residues. The germline CDR1 and CDR2 sequences are SGHTA and FQGNSA. Germline trimming cut 5 bases from V and 8 bases from J; bases unmatched to any gene: 14. CDR3 amino acids: CASSNLGRGRGDEQFF. In nucleotides, the CDR3 is TGTGCCAGCAGCAACCTAGGCAGGGGGCGCGGGGATGAGCAGTTCTTC.

The chain couples TRBV2 to TRBJ2-7; tentatively, D is TRBD1 (5 bases). In germline, CDR1 is SNHLY, CDR2 FYNNEI. V dropped 6 bases and J dropped 12 bases, with 18 bases sitting between them. The CDR3 spans 12 residues. CDR3 sequence: CASSAVRAGWYF. CDR3 bases: TGTGCCAGCAGCGCCGTCCGGGCAGGGTGGTACTTC. The full variable domain, its missing parts supplied by reference TRBV2 and TRBJ2-7, is EPEVTQTPSHQVTQMGQEVILRCVPISNHLYFYWYRQILGQKVEFLVSFYNNEISEKSEIFDDQFSVERPDGSNFTLKIRSTKLEDSAMYFCASSAVRAGWYFGPGTRLTVT.

The rearrangement joins TRBV27 to TRBJ1-5; 9 bases fit TRBD1. The CDR3 consists of 16 residues. Germline loops: CDR1 MNHEY, CDR2 SMNVEV (reference sequence). After removal of 4 bases from V and 3 bases from J, the junction contained 7 bases not matched to a gene. CDR3 coding DNA: TGTGCCAGCAGTTCTCAAGGGACAGGGTTCAATCAGCCCCAGCATTTT. Its translation is CASSSQGTGFNQPQHF.

The gene calls are TRBV15 and TRBJ1-4; no definite D call. The CDR3 is made up of 14 amino acids. CDR1 and CDR2 (germline): LNHNV, YYDKDF (reference sequence). V dropped 5 bases and J dropped 8 bases, with 15 bases sitting between them. The CDR3 protein is CATSPTDGKEKLFF. Here the CDR3 DNA reads TGTGCCACCAGCCCCACGGACGGGAAGGAAAAACTGTTTTTT.

This clone turned up a few times. The V gene is TRBV25-1, the J gene TRBJ2-5, with D possibly matching TRBD1 (5 bases). Trimming stripped 2 bases from V and 5 bases from J, with 15 bases between. The CDR3 sequence is 15 residues long. Per germline, CDR1 MGHDK and CDR2 SYGVNS. For the CDR3, the DNA is TGTGCCAGCAGTGAAATGGGCCCAGGGCTGGAGACCCAGTACTTC. It specifies CASSEMGPGLETQYF.

The V call is TRBV11-2, the J call TRBJ2-7, with 11 nucleotides matching TRBD2. CDR1 and CDR2 (germline): SGHAT, FQNNGV. The CDR3 consists of 15 residues. With 3 bases clipped from V and 1 base from J, the junction kept 2 bases outside the gene matches. CDR3 protein: CASSFTSGGSYEQYF. CDR3 nucleotides: TGTGCCAGCAGCTTCACTAGCGGGGGTTCCTACGAGCAGTACTTC.

V is TRBV28 and J is TRBJ2-2; D may be TRBD2 (5 bases). V dropped 2 bases and J dropped 2 bases, with 15 bases sitting between them. The CDR3 has 17 amino acids. CDR1 and CDR2 (germline): MDHEN, SYDVKM. DNA for the CDR3: TGTGCCAGCAGTTTAATTTTCGGCGGGCCTAACACCGGGGAGCTGTTTTTT. Translation: CASSLIFGGPNTGELFF.

This clone showed up just once. The chain recombines TRBV4-2 with TRBJ2-2; tentatively, D is TRBD2 (6 bases). In germline, CDR1 is LGHNA, CDR2 YNFKEQ. The CDR3 totals 14 residues. Deletions cut 0 bases from V and 4 bases from J, with 6 bases between. CDR3 residues: CASSQELATGELFF. In nucleotides, the CDR3 is TGTGCCAGCAGCCAAGAACTAGCCACCGGGGAGCTGTTTTTT.